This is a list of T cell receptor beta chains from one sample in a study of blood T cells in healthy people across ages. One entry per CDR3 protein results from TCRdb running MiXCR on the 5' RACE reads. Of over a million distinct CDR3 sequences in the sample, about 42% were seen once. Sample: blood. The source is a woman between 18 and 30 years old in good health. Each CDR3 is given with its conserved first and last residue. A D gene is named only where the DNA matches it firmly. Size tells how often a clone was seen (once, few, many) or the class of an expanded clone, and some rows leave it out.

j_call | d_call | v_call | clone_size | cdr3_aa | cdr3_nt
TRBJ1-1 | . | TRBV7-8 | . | CASSLYGVDTEAFF | TGTGCCAGCAGCTTATACGGGGTGGACACTGAAGCTTTCTTT
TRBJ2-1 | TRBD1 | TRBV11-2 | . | CASSSRFRTSTAGGVYNEQFF | TGTGCCAGCAGCTCTCGCTTTCGCACCTCCACCGCAGGGGGCGTTTACAATGAGCAGTTCTTC
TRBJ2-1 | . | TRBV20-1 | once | CSASSRRGNEQFF | TGCAGTGCTAGCAGCAGGAGAGGCAATGAGCAGTTCTTC
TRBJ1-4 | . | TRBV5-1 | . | CASSPWTNINEKLFF | TGCGCCAGCAGCCCCTGGACCAACATTAATGAAAAACTGTTTTTT
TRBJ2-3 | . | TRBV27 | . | CANRRTRADTQYF | TGTGCCAACCGTCGGACAAGGGCAGATACGCAGTATTTT
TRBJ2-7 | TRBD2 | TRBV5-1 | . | CASSLGLEGEQYF | TGCGCCAGCAGCCTGGGACTAGAGGGGGAGCAGTACTTC
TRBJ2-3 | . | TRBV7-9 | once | CASTVGVTDTQYF | TGTGCCAGCACCGTCGGGGTCACAGATACGCAGTATTTT
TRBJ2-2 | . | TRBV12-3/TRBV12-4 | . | CASSLNLRTGRAGELFF | TGTGCCAGCAGTTTAAACTTGCGGACAGGGAGGGCCGGGGAGCTGTTTTTT
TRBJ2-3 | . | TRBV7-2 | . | CASSPLAGRFSTDTQYF | TGTGCCAGCAGCCCTCTAGCAGGAAGGTTTAGCACAGATACGCAGTATTTT
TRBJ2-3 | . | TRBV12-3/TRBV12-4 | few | CASSSTGDNTDTQYF | TGTGCCAGCAGTTCCACTGGGGACAACACAGATACGCAGTATTTT
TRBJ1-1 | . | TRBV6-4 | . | CASSDDGAKNTEAFF | TGTGCCAGCAGTGACGATGGGGCCAAGAACACTGAAGCTTTCTTT
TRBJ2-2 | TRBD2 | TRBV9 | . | CASSKAGTRITGELFF | TGTGCCAGCAGTAAGGCCGGGACTAGGATTACCGGGGAGCTGTTTTTT
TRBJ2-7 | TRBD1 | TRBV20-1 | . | CSARGDRGHYEQYF | TGCAGTGCTAGGGGGGACAGGGGGCATTACGAGCAGTACTTC
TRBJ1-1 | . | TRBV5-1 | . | CASSLAWANTEAFF | TGCGCCAGCAGCTTGGCGTGGGCGAACACTGAAGCTTTCTTT
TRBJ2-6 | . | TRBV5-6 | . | CASSLPSVTGANVLTF | TGTGCCAGCAGCTTGCCTTCGGTAACCGGGGCCAACGTCCTGACTTTC